The clone carrying this TCR beta chain came up many times. Its matching antigen is unknown. This record belongs to a study of neurological immune-mediated disorders. General study results and limits: Expanded clones shared no CDR3 amino acid sequences across subjects, suggesting private repertoires in all groups.

There were some 900,000 CD4+ or CD8+ T cells used in the sorted libraries. The CDR3 length is 15 residues. The trim removed 5 bases at V and 0 bases at J, leaving 5 bases unmatched. The cDNA was synthesized by means of template-switch 5'RACE, which was carried out with 10-nucleotide random UMIs. TCRdb used MiXCR to reprocess the 5' RACE reads, holding one entry per CDR3 protein. The table includes over 15,000 distinct CDR3 sequences, approximately 11% detected once. Source material: CD8+ T cells from blood. V usage is TRBV12-3 or TRBV12-4 and J usage is TRBJ1-1; 8 bases are a match to TRBD1. This receptor was identified in a woman in her fifties or sixties in good health. The CDR3 nucleotides read TGTGCCAGCAGTCCCGAGACAGGGGTGAACACTGAAGCTTTCTTT. Protein sequence: CASSPETGVNTEAFF.